Shown below are 26 T cell receptor beta chains from a single sample sequenced in a study of identical twins. In TCRdb, the 5' RACE reads were re-called with MiXCR into one record per CDR3 protein. The sample includes 250,000 or so distinct CDR3 sequences, around 7% of them seen just once. These sequences were also reported in another study, on yellow fever vaccine responses in identical twins.

The material sequenced was memory (CD45RO+) T cells sorted from blood. Every receptor here comes from a woman younger than 35 in good health.

In DNA form, the CDR3 reads TGTGCCAGCAGCTTAGGACGACAGGAAGCTTTCTTT. Amino acid sequence: CASSLGRQEAFF. V usage is TRBV7-6 and J usage is TRBJ1-1; TRBD1 is a possible D gene (5 bases). CDR1 SGHVS and CDR2 FNYEAQ come from the germline V gene. This CDR3 region has 12 residues. V dropped 1 base and J dropped 8 bases, with 8 bases sitting between them.

This clonotype was seen ten or more times. V and J are TRBV7-2 and TRBJ2-5, with 7 nucleotides matching TRBD2. Germline V lookup: CDR1 SGHTA, CDR2 FQGNSA. This CDR3 is 17 amino acids long. The V and J ends lost 5 bases and 0 bases, in that order; junction bases with no gene match: 12. CDR3 protein: CASSITMVAGNQETQYF. CDR3 DNA sequence: TGTGCCAGCAGCATCACGATGGTAGCGGGCAACCAAGAGACCCAGTACTTC.

This clonotype was detected a few times. The chain has TRBV15 and TRBJ2-6, with 9 bases identical to TRBD1. After removal of 5 bases from V and 0 bases from J, the junction contained 8 bases not matched to a gene. This CDR3 has 18 amino acids. The germline V gene encodes CDR1 LNHNV and CDR2 YYDKDF (reference sequence). The CDR3 region has the DNA TGTGCCACCAGCCGGACAGGGGAGGGCTTCTCTGGGGCCAACGTCCTGACTTTC. Protein sequence: CATSRTGEGFSGANVLTF. Based on the CDR3 plus reference TRBV15 and TRBJ2-6, the full variable domain is DAMVIQNPRYQVTQFGKPVTLSCSQTLNHNVMYWYQQKSSQAPKLLFHYYDKDFNNEADTPDNFQSRRPNTSFCFLDIRSPGLGDTAMYLCATSRTGEGFSGANVLTFGAGSRLTVL.

This clonotype was observed many times. This chain connects TRBV10-3 to TRBJ1-1, with a tentative D call TRBD1 (6 bases). The CDR3 runs to 14 residues. CDR1 ENHRY and CDR2 SYGVKD come from the germline V gene. Trimming took off 6 bases at V and 10 bases at J, with 21 bases between the two ends. CDR3 coding DNA: TGTGCCATCAGCCAAGTAGATTTAAAAGGGGGAGCTTTCTTT. Protein sequence: CAISQVDLKGGAFF.

There are a few counts of this clonotype. The chain carries TRBV11-3 and TRBJ1-6, with D maybe TRBD1 (5 bases). V was trimmed by 2 bases and J by 9 bases, leaving 11 bases between them. This CDR3 region has 14 residues. Germline CDR1 SGHNT, CDR2 YENEEA. CDR3 DNA: TGTGCCAGCAGCTTAACCCCGAGGGGTTCACCCCTCCACTTT. Its protein is CASSLTPRGSPLHF.

The chain is built from TRBV6-1 and TRBJ2-3; 14 nucleotides match TRBD2. Trimming at V came to 6 bases and at J to 8 bases, leaving 1 base not matched to a gene. In germline, CDR1 is MNHNS, CDR2 SASEGT. The CDR3 runs to 13 residues. CDR3: CASRGLAGVTQYF. For the CDR3, the DNA is TGTGCCAGCAGGGGACTAGCGGGAGTTACGCAGTATTTT.

This clonotype has at least ten counts. This chain connects TRBV10-3 to TRBJ2-7, with a tentative D call TRBD1 (6 bases). Trimming took off 6 bases at V and 2 bases at J, with 11 bases between the two ends. Per germline, CDR1 ENHRY and CDR2 SYGVKD. This CDR3 has 13 residues. CDR3 loop: CAIRDRDTYEQYV. The DNA for the CDR3 is TGTGCCATCAGAGACCGGGACACCTACGAGCAGTACGTC.

The chain has TRBV20-1 and TRBJ2-1, with 10 bases matching TRBD2. Trimming at V came to 7 bases and at J to 6 bases, leaving 6 bases not matched to a gene. The CDR3 covers 13 residues. CDR1 DFQATT and CDR2 SNEGSKA come from the germline V gene (reference sequence). The CDR3 protein is CSVWGTSVNEQFF. DNA for the CDR3: TGCAGTGTTTGGGGGACTAGCGTCAATGAGCAGTTCTTC.

This chain joins TRBV6-5 and TRBJ1-1, with TRBD1 as a possible D gene (6 bases). Trimming left V 5 bases short and J 7 bases short, with 11 bases between. CDR1 is MNHEY, CDR2 SVGAGI, per germline. The CDR3 has 12 amino acids. The CDR3 nucleotides are TGTGCCAGCAGTCAGGGGAGGATTGAAGCTTTCTTT. Protein sequence: CASSQGRIEAFF.

The V and J genes are TRBV4-1 and TRBJ2-1; D uncertain. The CDR3 sequence is 14 residues long. The V gene lost 3 bases and the J gene lost 8 bases, with 14 bases spanning the gap. The germline gives CDR1 MGHRA, CDR2 YSYEKL. The CDR3 protein is CASSQYKADDEQFF. Here the CDR3 DNA reads TGCGCCAGCAGCCAGTACAAGGCCGACGATGAGCAGTTCTTC.

This clonotype has a count of ten or more. J is TRBJ1-6 and V is TRBV27, with 8 bases matching TRBD1. With V trimmed by 5 bases and J by 6 bases, 3 bases remained unmatched. This CDR3 is built from 14 residues. Germline V lookup: CDR1 MNHEY, CDR2 SMNVEV (reference sequence). The CDR3 sequence: CASSGGTGNSPLHF. Here the CDR3 DNA reads TGTGCCAGCAGTGGGGGGACAGGTAATTCACCCCTCCACTTT.

This clonotype came up a few times. The rearrangement uses TRBV5-1 and TRBJ2-2; no clear D. This CDR3 comprises 18 residues. Trimming removed 0 bases from V and 4 bases from J, with 19 bases in between. The germline gives CDR1 SGHRS, CDR2 YFSETQ. The DNA of the CDR3 is TGCGCCAGCAGCTTGGCTCCGGACCGTCCCGGGCGCACCGGGGAGCTGTTTTTT. Translated, it gives CASSLAPDRPGRTGELFF.

This clonotype was detected many times. This chain links TRBV5-6 with TRBJ2-1; the D is unclear. Trimming removed 0 bases from V and 0 bases from J, with 13 bases in between. This CDR3 contains 17 residues. In germline, CDR1 is SGHDT, CDR2 YYEEEE. The CDR3: CASSLGGALSSYNEQFF. CDR3 DNA: TGTGCCAGCAGCTTGGGTGGTGCGTTGAGCTCCTACAATGAGCAGTTCTTC.

The chain couples TRBV9 to TRBJ2-7; D may be TRBD1 (5 bases). V lost 4 bases to trimming and J lost 0 bases, with 17 bases between them. Germline V gives CDR1 SGDLS, CDR2 YYNGEE. The CDR3 consists of 16 residues. CDR3 sequence reads: CASSPDQMDNSYEQYF. CDR3 DNA: TGTGCCAGCAGCCCCGACCAAATGGACAACTCCTACGAGCAGTACTTC. The variable domain in full, with the rest retrieved from reference TRBV9 and TRBJ2-7, is DSGVTQTPKHLITATGQRVTLRCSPRSGDLSVYWYQQSLDQGLQFLIQYYNGEERAKGNILERFSAQQFPDLHSELNLSSLELGDSALYFCASSPDQMDNSYEQYFGPGTRLTVT.

The chain couples TRBV11-2 to TRBJ2-5; TRBD2 matches at 7 bases. With 0 bases clipped from V and 4 bases from J, the junction kept 5 bases outside the gene matches. Looked up from germline, CDR1 is SGHAT and CDR2 is FQNNGV. This CDR3 has 15 residues. This CDR3 is CASSLERGKRETQYF. For the CDR3, the DNA is TGTGCCAGCAGCTTAGAGCGGGGGAAACGAGAGACCCAGTACTTC.

The chain links TRBV20-1 to TRBJ2-2, with a possible D match to TRBD2 (6 bases). The CDR3 has 15 residues. CDR1 DFQATT and CDR2 SNEGSKA come from the germline V gene (reference sequence). Trimming removed 7 bases at V and 2 bases at J, with 17 bases between. This chain's CDR3 is CSVAAGVENTGELFF. The CDR3, as DNA: TGCAGTGTAGCGGCGGGTGTTGAAAACACCGGGGAGCTGTTTTTT.

This clonotype has just a few counts. The chain has TRBV6-2 or TRBV6-3 and TRBJ2-7, with 7 bases fitting TRBD1. The CDR3 runs to 15 residues. Germline V CDR1 and CDR2: MNHEY, SVGEGT. V was clipped by 7 bases and J by 2 bases; unmatched bases: 11. The CDR3 region is CASTRQGLTTYEQYF. Here the CDR3 DNA reads TGTGCCAGCACTCGACAGGGCCTTACCACCTACGAGCAGTACTTC.

This clonotype occurred many times. V is TRBV29-1 and J is TRBJ2-1; either TRBD1 or TRBD2 may fit D (6 bases each). Germline V lookup: CDR1 SQVTM, CDR2 ANQGSEA. The CDR3 consists of 14 residues. Between the trimmed V and J ends, which lost 6 bases and 2 bases, there was a span of 14 bases. The CDR3 loop reads CSVRKGGTYNEQFF. The CDR3 DNA sequence: TGCAGCGTGAGAAAGGGGGGCACCTACAATGAGCAGTTCTTC.

This clonotype was found a few times. J is TRBJ2-4 and V is TRBV28; D is perhaps TRBD1 or TRBD2 (5 bases each). Per the germline V gene, CDR1 is MDHEN and CDR2 is SYDVKM. The CDR3 runs to 14 residues. V shed 10 bases and J shed 2 bases, with 15 bases lying between them. Here the CDR3 DNA reads TGTGCCATAGGGAGAGAGGGGTCCAAAAACATTCAGTACTTC. This encodes CAIGREGSKNIQYF.

In this sample, this clonotype turned up many times. The chain couples TRBV25-1 to TRBJ2-7; D is unresolved. Trimming removed 8 bases from V and 2 bases from J, with 1 base in between. CDR1 and CDR2 from the germline V gene are MGHDK and SYGVNS. This CDR3 region has 9 residues. The CDR3, as DNA: TGTGCCAGCCCCTACGAGCAGTACGTC. Translating gives CASPYEQYV.

This clonotype was picked up a small number of times. This chain joins TRBV11-2 and TRBJ1-1; D possibly corresponds to TRBD1 (5 bases). This CDR3 contains 15 residues. CDR1 and CDR2 (germline): SGHAT, FQNNGV. The V gene lost 0 bases and the J gene lost 9 bases, with 17 bases spanning the gap. CDR3 DNA: TGTGCCAGCAGCTTAGAGACCTGGGCAGGGCGACAAGCTTTCTTT. Protein sequence: CASSLETWAGRQAFF.

This clonotype was seen at least ten times. The V call is TRBV29-1, the J call TRBJ2-5, with 7 bases that match TRBD2. Losses at the gene ends were 6 bases for V and 5 bases for J; bases not matched to a gene: 15. The germline CDR1 and CDR2 sequences are SQVTM and ANQGSEA. This CDR3 has 15 amino acids. The CDR3 coding sequence is TGCAGCGTCCTAAGGGGAGGGCCCATTCGGGAGACCCAGTACTTC. Amino acids: CSVLRGGPIRETQYF.

This clonotype was observed a handful of times. Here the CDR3 DNA reads TGTGCCAGCAGCCCTTCGGGCCTTAGGATTCTGAATGAGCAGTTCTTC. Its translation: CASSPSGLRILNEQFF. This chain links TRBV3-1 with TRBJ2-1; no clear D gene. This CDR3 is built from 16 residues. The germline V gene has CDR1 LGHDT and CDR2 YNNKEL (reference sequence). The ends were cut back, 4 bases at V and 7 bases at J, with 20 bases in the middle.

As to this clonotype: A much larger clone sits a single nucleotide away, making a read error possible. The chain links TRBV11-2 to TRBJ2-5; D may be TRBD2 (6 bases). Per germline, CDR1 SGHAT and CDR2 FQNNGV. The CDR3 runs to 14 residues. This chain's CDR3 is CASGFPGATGTQYF. The CDR3 DNA follows: TGTGCCAGCGGCTTTCCGGGAGCAACGGGGACCCAGTACTTC.

In its sample, this clonotype was seen a few times. The chain has TRBV7-8 and TRBJ2-2, with 9 bases identical to TRBD1. The CDR3 has 16 residues. Germline V gene lookup returns CDR1 SGHVS and CDR2 FQNEAQ. Trimming took 3 bases from V and 2 from J; bases not matched to a gene: 4. CDR3 sequence: CASSFGTGLNTGELFF. CDR3 DNA: TGTGCCAGCAGCTTCGGGACAGGGCTTAACACCGGGGAGCTGTTTTTT.

The sample holds many counts of this clonotype. This chain joins TRBV15 and TRBJ1-3, with no clear D. Trimming cost V 0 bases and J 4 bases, with 7 bases left between them. Per the germline V gene, CDR1 is LNHNV and CDR2 is YYDKDF (reference sequence). The CDR3 runs 14 residues. The CDR3 bases are TGTGCCACCAGCAGAGATTGGGGAGGAAACACCATATATTTT. Translated: CATSRDWGGNTIYF.